Listed here are 24 T cell receptor beta chains from one sample, sequenced in a study of Graves' ophthalmopathy and Graves' hyperthyroidism. RNA transcripts were the template, and TCR beta CDR3 regions were amplified from them. First-round RT-PCR employed HTBI primers, with a second-round multiplex PCR after it. TCRdb used MiXCR to reprocess the multiplex PCR reads, holding one entry per CDR3 protein. The sample has around 1,200,000 distinct CDR3 sequences, 35% to 45% seen once; the top ten hold roughly 11%. The sequenced material came from peripheral blood or thyroid tissue (not recorded which). Source of these receptors: an adult man with Graves' hyperthyroidism.

V is TRBV7-2 and J is TRBJ1-2, with a weak D call TRBD1 (5 bases). The CDR3 runs to 13 residues. The germline V and J ends were trimmed by 6 bases and 6 bases, with 14 bases remaining between them. The germline gives CDR1 SGHTA, CDR2 FQGNSA. CDR3 sequence (DNA): TGTGCCAGCAGTCCCCGAAGACAGAATGGCTACACCTTC. Encoded protein: CASSPRRQNGYTF.

V gene TRBV20-1 combines with J gene TRBJ2-7; D is perhaps TRBD2 (5 bases). This CDR3 contains 16 residues. The V end lost 1 base, the J end lost 3 bases, and 19 bases lay between the germline ends. Germline V gene lookup returns CDR1 DFQATT and CDR2 SNEGSKA (reference sequence). The DNA for the CDR3 is TGCAGTGCTAGAGCCCCCCCAGCGGAGGTCCTCTACGAGCAGTACTTC. Translating it yields CSARAPPAEVLYEQYF.

This clonotype was counted only a few times. The genes are TRBV7-2 and TRBJ2-7; D gene unclear. V gave up 11 bases and J gave up 4 bases, with 15 bases separating them. The germline V gene encodes CDR1 SGHTA and CDR2 FQGNSA. The CDR3 is 12 residues long. CDR3: CAWSVNPYEQYF. The CDR3 region has the DNA TGTGCCTGGAGTGTAAATCCATACGAGCAGTACTTC.

There are many counts of this clonotype. The chain joins TRBV7-2 to TRBJ1-2; D might be TRBD1 (6 bases). The CDR3 is 15 residues long. Germline V gene lookup returns CDR1 SGHTA and CDR2 FQGNSA. Deletions cut 4 bases from V and 2 bases from J, with 14 bases between. The DNA of the CDR3 is TGTGCCAGCAGCTCCCGGAGGGGGGGGAACTATGGCTACACCTTC. This encodes CASSSRRGGNYGYTF.

This clonotype came up many times. This chain links TRBV6-5 with TRBJ1-1; 7 bases fit TRBD1. Germline CDR1 MNHEY, CDR2 SVGAGI. The CDR3 length is 14 residues. V lost 6 bases to trimming and J lost 6 bases; unmatched junction nucleotides: 10. The CDR3 nucleotides are TGTGCCAGCAGCTTAGACAGGGAGGCCCCTGAAGCTTTCTTT. Its translation is CASSLDREAPEAFF.

CDR3 sequence (DNA): TGTGCCAGCAGTTTCGACCCGGGACAGGGGGATCATCAGCCCCAGCATTTT. Translating it yields CASSFDPGQGDHQPQHF. The chain couples TRBV25-1 to TRBJ1-5, with 11 positions matching TRBD1. The J segment lost 5 bases and the V segment lost 5 bases, leaving 11 bases of the junction unmatched. CDR1 is MGHDK and CDR2 is SYGVNS in the germline V gene. The CDR3 covers 17 residues.

The chain couples TRBV25-1 to TRBJ1-6; TRBD1 agrees at 8 bases. The CDR3 loop spans 14 amino acids. Germline V gives CDR1 MGHDK, CDR2 SYGVNS. The chain's CDR3 is CAREYGQGDSPLHF. The DNA for the CDR3 is TGTGCTAGAGAGTACGGACAGGGTGATTCACCCCTCCACTTT. The full variable domain, completed using reference TRBV25-1 and TRBJ1-6, is EADIYQTPRYLVIGTGKKITLECSQTMGHDKMYWYQQDPGMELHLIHYSYGVNSTEKGDLSSESTVSRIRTEHFPLTLESARPSHTSQYLCAREYGQGDSPLHFGNGTRLTVT.

This clonotype has at least ten counts. This sequence joins TRBV29-1 and TRBJ2-7; possible D gene TRBD1, 7 bases. Trimming took off 8 bases at V and 4 bases at J, with 27 bases between the two ends. Looked up from germline, CDR1 is SQVTM and CDR2 is ANQGSEA. This CDR3 is built from 16 residues. In DNA, the CDR3 is TGCAGCTACTTAGAGCCCTCCAGGGGGGCGAGATACGAGCAGTACTTC. It codes for CSYLEPSRGARYEQYF.

The J gene is TRBJ2-7, the V gene TRBV20-1, with 12 bases that match TRBD2. The CDR3 totals 14 residues. CDR1 is DFQATT, CDR2 SNEGSKA, per germline (reference sequence). J gave up 3 bases and V 5 bases, and 5 bases lay outside the gene matches. The CDR3 protein is CSAQTSGGNYEQYF. DNA of the CDR3: TGCAGTGCTCAGACTAGCGGGGGAAACTACGAGCAGTACTTC.

This clonotype was found many times. This sequence joins TRBV7-6 and TRBJ2-5, with D possibly matching TRBD2 (6 bases). The germline CDR1 and CDR2 sequences are SGHVS and FNYEAQ. Trimming took 5 bases from V and 4 from J, leaving 17 bases between them. The CDR3 runs to 15 residues. Here the CDR3 reads CASSGSGLRGETQYF. CDR3 in DNA: TGTGCCAGCAGCGGGTCGGGACTCCGGGGAGAGACCCAGTACTTC.

This clonotype was counted a few times. A much larger clonotype is one base distant, so this may be a read error. The chain combines TRBV2 with TRBJ2-7, with 10 positions matching TRBD1. CDR3 size: 12 residues. CDR1 is SNHLY and CDR2 is FYNNEI in the germline V gene. The CDR3 protein is CAGRDRGPEQYF. The DNA of the CDR3 is TGTGCCGGCAGAGACAGGGGGCCCGAGCAGTACTTC.

The CDR3 is CASSGDSGGTEAFF. DNA for the CDR3: TGTGCCAGCAGTGGGGACAGCGGGGGGACTGAAGCTTTCTTT. This chain links TRBV12-3 or TRBV12-4 with TRBJ1-1; 7 nucleotides align to TRBD1. The CDR3 consists of 14 residues. V was pared by 5 bases and J by 5 bases, with 8 bases of the junction left unmatched.

Many counts were recorded for this clonotype. This rearrangement joins TRBV29-1 to TRBJ2-7; TRBD2 matches 7 bases. Trimming at V came to 5 bases and at J to 1 base, leaving 5 bases not matched to a gene. Germline V gives CDR1 SQVTM, CDR2 ANQGSEA. CDR3 size: 13 residues. CDR3 nucleotides: TGCAGCGTTCCAAGCGGGGTATCCTACGAGCAGTACTTC. It codes for CSVPSGVSYEQYF.

This clonotype was observed once. CDR3 nucleotide sequence: TGTGCCAGCAGCCTCCGACAGGGGCCAGCAGGGTTGAATTCACCCCTCCACTTT. Amino acids: CASSLRQGPAGLNSPLHF. V is TRBV9 and J is TRBJ1-6; 8 nucleotides align to TRBD1. The CDR3 consists of 18 residues. Germline CDR1 reads SGDLS; CDR2 reads YYNGEE. The V and J ends lost 4 bases and 7 bases, in that order; junction bases with no gene match: 16. Full variable domain (remainder filled in from reference TRBV9 and TRBJ1-6): DSGVTQTPKHLITATGQRVTLRCSPRSGDLSVYWYQQSLDQGLQFLIQYYNGEERAKGNILERFSAQQFPDLHSELNLSSLELGDSALYFCASSLRQGPAGLNSPLHFGNGTRLTVT.

There are a few counts of this clonotype. The chain is built from TRBV10-3 and TRBJ2-7; D assignment may be TRBD1 or TRBD2 (6 bases each). V lost 6 bases and J lost 3, with 18 bases in between. The CDR3 sequence is 15 residues long. CDR1 is ENHRY and CDR2 is SYGVKD in the germline V gene. The CDR3 coding sequence is TGTGCCATCAGGGGAAACAGGGAGGCATTCTACGAGCAGTACTTC. This codes for CAIRGNREAFYEQYF.

At least ten counts were recorded for this clonotype. The chain combines TRBV7-9 with TRBJ1-6, with 8 nucleotides matching TRBD1. Trimming removed 7 bases from V and 7 bases from J; junction bases left unmatched: 12. CDR3 length: 16 amino acids. Germline values: CDR1 SEHNR, CDR2 FQNEAQ (reference sequence). In nucleotides, the CDR3 is TGTGCCAGCACCCTCCTCGGGACAGGACAAAATTCACCCCTCCACTTT. Protein: CASTLLGTGQNSPLHF. Supplemented by reference TRBV7-9 and TRBJ1-6, the full variable domain reads DTGVSQNPRHKITKRGQNVTFRCDPISEHNRLYWYRQTLGQGPEFLTYFQNEAQLEKSRLLSDRFSAERPKGSFSTLEIQRTEQGDSAMYLCASTLLGTGQNSPLHFGNGTRLTVT.

The V call is TRBV7-8, the J call TRBJ2-2; the D gene is possibly TRBD1 (6 bases). Germline CDR1 is SGHVS and CDR2 is FQNEAQ. CDR3 length: 15 residues. The V and J ends lost 3 bases and 2 bases respectively, with 10 bases between them. The CDR3 loop is CASSFTGINTGELFF. The CDR3 DNA sequence: TGTGCCAGCAGCTTCACAGGGATAAACACCGGGGAGCTGTTTTTT.

The rearrangement links TRBV7-8 to TRBJ1-2, with D tentatively TRBD1 (6 bases). V gave up 1 base and J gave up 7 bases, with 10 bases separating them. This CDR3 is built from 13 residues. Germline values: CDR1 SGHVS, CDR2 FQNEAQ. CDR3: CASSLGVRGGYTF. The DNA of the CDR3 is TGTGCCAGCAGCTTAGGAGTCAGGGGTGGCTACACCTTC. The full variable domain, its missing parts supplied by reference TRBV7-8 and TRBJ1-2, is GAGVSQSPRYKVAKRGQDVALRCDPISGHVSLFWYQQALGQGPEFLTYFQNEAQLDKSGLPSDRFFAERPEGSVSTLKIQRTQQEDSAVYLCASSLGVRGGYTFGSGTRLTVV.

V is TRBV11-2 and J is TRBJ2-5, with a tentative D call TRBD2 (5 bases). The V gene's germline CDR1 is SGHAT and CDR2 FQNNGV. The germline V and J ends were trimmed by 6 bases and 5 bases, with 10 bases remaining between them. This CDR3 comprises 12 residues. The CDR3 spells CASRPGEETQYF. In DNA, the CDR3 is TGTGCCAGCAGGCCCGGGGAGGAGACCCAGTACTTC.

This clonotype was counted ten times or more. The chain combines TRBV7-9 with TRBJ1-1; D is ambiguous. CDR3 length: 13 amino acids. Trimming removed 8 bases from V and 8 bases from J, with 18 bases in between. Per germline, CDR1 SEHNR and CDR2 FQNEAQ (reference sequence). As DNA, the CDR3 is TGTGCCAGCTCCCATAAGGGCGCCTCCGAAGCTTTCTTT. Translated, it gives CASSHKGASEAFF. Supplemented by reference TRBV7-9 and TRBJ1-1, the full variable domain reads DTGVSQNPRHKITKRGQNVTFRCDPISEHNRLYWYRQTLGQGPEFLTYFQNEAQLEKSRLLSDRFSAERPKGSFSTLEIQRTEQGDSAMYLCASSHKGASEAFFGQGTRLTVV.

The table lists this clonotype with many counts. This chain connects TRBV19 to TRBJ1-5, with D unclear. Germline-derived CDR1 and CDR2 are LNHDA and SQIVND (reference sequence). This CDR3 contains 14 residues. V was trimmed by 3 bases and J by 4 bases, leaving 10 bases between them. CDR3 sequence reads: CASSIGQYNQPQHF. The CDR3 region has the DNA TGTGCCAGTAGTATTGGTCAGTATAATCAGCCCCAGCATTTT.

A few counts support this clonotype. The chain has TRBV5-1 and TRBJ1-1; perhaps TRBD1 as D (5 bases). Trimming pared 2 bases from V and 6 bases from J, leaving 17 bases between. Germline V lookup: CDR1 SGHRS, CDR2 YFSETQ. The CDR3 has 15 amino acids. CDR3 sequence reads: CASSFRGEIGAEAFF. The CDR3, as DNA: TGCGCCAGCAGCTTCCGGGGAGAAATAGGGGCTGAAGCTTTCTTT.

This clonotype came up once. One junction end does not reproduce the germline sequence, and a read error may be involved. This rearrangement joins TRBV25-1 to TRBJ1-1; no firm D call. The CDR3 is 13 amino acids. Per germline, CDR1 MGHDK and CDR2 SYGVNS. This CDR3 is CASSGRNGGEAFF. The CDR3 DNA follows: TGTGCCAGCAGTGGGAGGAATGGTGGTGAAGCCTTCTTT.

J is TRBJ1-1 and V is TRBV19, with D uncertain. Trimming removed 4 bases from V and 0 bases from J, with 12 bases in between. The CDR3 sequence is 15 residues long. Germline loops: CDR1 LNHDA, CDR2 SQIVND (reference sequence). CDR3 coding DNA: TGTGCCAGTAGTAAACTAGCGGTAGTGAACACTGAAGCTTTCTTT. Translation gives CASSKLAVVNTEAFF. Together with reference TRBV19 and TRBJ1-1, the CDR3 gives the full variable domain: DGGITQSPKYLFRKEGQNVTLSCEQNLNHDAMYWYRQDPGQGLRLIYYSQIVNDFQKGDIAEGYSVSREKKESFPLTVTSAQKNPTAFYLCASSKLAVVNTEAFFGQGTRLTVV.